The rows below give T cell receptor beta chains drawn from one sample of a study of cytomegalovirus exposure and HLA in healthy donors. TCRdb's copy holds only in-frame clones and misses some; the assay was immunoSEQ multiplex PCR. Here the sample spans under 200,000 clones, about 82% being singletons. Specimen: PBMCs. The receptors stem from a woman aged 45 to 65 in good health and CMV-seronegative. Each CDR3 is given with its conserved first and last residue. A D gene is named only where the DNA matches it firmly. Rows may omit the clone size; those that give it use once, few, many or a size class.

V gene: TRBV13
clone size: NA
D gene: NA
J gene: TRBJ2-1
CDR3 protein: CASSTRGKDEQFF
CDR3 DNA: TGTGCCAGCAGCACCAGGGGTAAAGATGAGCAGTTCTTC

V gene: TRBV7-9
clone size: NA
D gene: TRBD1
J gene: TRBJ1-1
CDR3 protein: CSSSFWTGGSDTEAFF
CDR3 DNA: TGTTCCAGCAGCTTTTGGACAGGGGGCTCGGACACTGAAGCTTTCTTT

V gene: TRBV5-7
clone size: once
D gene: NA
J gene: TRBJ1-4
CDR3 protein: CASSLFDRKKGEKLFF
CDR3 DNA: TGTGCCAGCAGCTTGTTTGACCGTAAAAAGGGGGAAAAACTGTTTTTT

V gene: TRBV7-7
clone size: NA
D gene: NA
J gene: TRBJ2-2
CDR3 protein: CASSPRTANTGELFF
CDR3 DNA: TGTGCCAGCAGCCCCCGGACAGCGAACACCGGGGAGCTGTTTTTT

V gene: TRBV7-2
clone size: NA
D gene: NA
J gene: TRBJ2-1
CDR3 protein: CASSLVGGTYNEQFF
CDR3 DNA: TGTGCCAGCAGCTTAGTCGGCGGGACGTACAATGAGCAGTTCTTC

V gene: TRBV30
clone size: NA
D gene: NA
J gene: TRBJ1-3
CDR3 protein: CAWSVPRVGNTIYF
CDR3 DNA: TGTGCCTGGAGTGTACCCAGGGTCGGGAACACCATATATTTT

V gene: TRBV7-9
clone size: NA
D gene: TRBD1
J gene: TRBJ2-3
CDR3 protein: CASSVTGHTDTQYF
CDR3 DNA: TGTGCCAGCAGCGTGACAGGGCACACAGATACGCAGTATTTT

V gene: TRBV9
clone size: NA
D gene: TRBD2
J gene: TRBJ2-1
CDR3 protein: CASSVELAGGYNEQFF
CDR3 DNA: TGTGCCAGCAGCGTAGAGCTAGCGGGAGGGTACAATGAGCAGTTCTTC

V gene: TRBV2
clone size: NA
D gene: NA
J gene: TRBJ1-5
CDR3 protein: CASTWEGNQPQHF
CDR3 DNA: TGTGCCAGCACTTGGGAGGGGAATCAGCCCCAGCATTTT

V gene: TRBV19
clone size: NA
D gene: TRBD1
J gene: TRBJ1-5
CDR3 protein: CASSYGTGFNQPQHF
CDR3 DNA: TGTGCCAGTAGTTACGGGACAGGGTTTAATCAGCCCCAGCATTTT

V gene: TRBV9
clone size: NA
D gene: NA
J gene: TRBJ2-1
CDR3 protein: CASSYPTRKNNEQFF
CDR3 DNA: TGTGCCAGCAGCTACCCAACGAGGAAAAACAATGAGCAGTTCTTC

V gene: TRBV5-1
clone size: NA
D gene: TRBD1
J gene: TRBJ2-7
CDR3 protein: CASSTGTGVVAYEQYF
CDR3 DNA: TGCGCCAGCAGTACCGGGACAGGGGTTGTTGCCTACGAGCAGTACTTC

V gene: TRBV9
clone size: NA
D gene: TRBD1
J gene: TRBJ1-2
CDR3 protein: CASSLQGYGYTF
CDR3 DNA: TGTGCCAGCAGCTTACAGGGGTATGGCTACACCTTC

V gene: TRBV29-1
clone size: NA
D gene: TRBD1
J gene: TRBJ1-1
CDR3 protein: CSVVHWTGAYEAFF
CDR3 DNA: TGCAGCGTTGTGCATTGGACAGGGGCCTATGAAGCTTTCTTT

V gene: TRBV7-2
clone size: few
D gene: NA
J gene: TRBJ1-5
CDR3 protein: CASSLDRGQPQHF
CDR3 DNA: TGTGCCAGCAGCTTAGACCGGGGTCAGCCCCAGCATTTT

V gene: TRBV6-6
clone size: NA
D gene: NA
J gene: TRBJ1-2
CDR3 protein: CASSPGGDYGYTF
CDR3 DNA: TGTGCCAGCAGTCCGGGGGGCGACTATGGCTACACCTTC

V gene: TRBV28
clone size: NA
D gene: NA
J gene: TRBJ1-6
CDR3 protein: CASSLSAAGDGNNSPLHF
CDR3 DNA: TGTGCCAGCAGTTTATCCGCGGCGGGTGATGGAAATAATTCACCCCTCCACTTT

V gene: TRBV15
clone size: NA
D gene: NA
J gene: TRBJ2-1
CDR3 protein: CATSREPDSYNEQFF
CDR3 DNA: TGTGCCACCAGCCGTGAACCAGACTCCTACAATGAGCAGTTCTTC

V gene: TRBV13
clone size: NA
D gene: NA
J gene: TRBJ2-2
CDR3 protein: CASSRGTVRPGELFF
CDR3 DNA: TGTGCCAGCAGCCGCGGGACAGTGCGTCCCGGGGAGCTGTTTTTT

V gene: TRBV13
clone size: NA
D gene: NA
J gene: TRBJ2-2
CDR3 protein: CASSPGVRLEGNHRGAVF
CDR3 DNA: TGTGCCAGCAGCCCTGGGGTTCGACTAGAGGGAAATCACCGGGGAGCTGTTTTT

V gene: TRBV18
clone size: NA
D gene: NA
J gene: TRBJ2-3
CDR3 protein: CASSPAGVAGGDTQYF
CDR3 DNA: TGTGCCAGCTCACCCGCAGGGGTAGCGGGCGGCGATACGCAGTATTTT

V gene: TRBV11-2
clone size: NA
D gene: TRBD1
J gene: TRBJ1-6
CDR3 protein: CASTQGTGYNSPLHF
CDR3 DNA: TGTGCCAGCACCCAAGGGACAGGCTATAATTCACCCCTCCACTTT

V gene: TRBV6-6
clone size: NA
D gene: TRBD1
J gene: TRBJ2-1
CDR3 protein: CASSQGQGARNEQFF
CDR3 DNA: TGTGCCAGCAGTCAGGGGCAGGGGGCTAGGAATGAGCAGTTCTTC

V gene: TRBV5-6
clone size: NA
D gene: NA
J gene: TRBJ1-2
CDR3 protein: CASSGPGRARGYTF
CDR3 DNA: TGTGCCAGCAGCGGACCTGGGCGGGCGAGGGGCTACACCTTC

V gene: TRBV18
clone size: NA
D gene: TRBD1
J gene: TRBJ2-7
CDR3 protein: CASSPVDRGQYEQYF
CDR3 DNA: TGTGCCAGCTCACCAGTCGACAGGGGGCAGTACGAGCAGTACTTC

V gene: TRBV9
clone size: NA
D gene: NA
J gene: TRBJ2-3
CDR3 protein: CASSIIGGGRTDTQYF
CDR3 DNA: TGTGCCAGCAGCATAATAGGGGGGGGGAGGACAGATACGCAGTATTTT

V gene: TRBV6-1
clone size: NA
D gene: NA
J gene: TRBJ2-2
CDR3 protein: CASSEGAGRRFTGELFF
CDR3 DNA: TGTGCCAGCAGTGAAGGGGCGGGAAGGAGGTTCACCGGGGAGCTGTTTTTT

V gene: TRBV6-6
clone size: NA
D gene: TRBD2
J gene: TRBJ2-5
CDR3 protein: CATGGGSLETQYF
CDR3 DNA: TGTGCCACCGGGGGGGGTAGTTTGGAGACCCAGTACTTC

V gene: TRBV18
clone size: NA
D gene: TRBD2
J gene: TRBJ2-5
CDR3 protein: CASSPGLAGQETQYF
CDR3 DNA: TGTGCCAGCTCACCGGGACTAGCGGGACAAGAGACCCAGTACTTC

V gene: TRBV11-1
clone size: few
D gene: TRBD2
J gene: TRBJ2-1
CDR3 protein: CASSARTSGSSYNEQFF
CDR3 DNA: TGTGCCAGCAGCGCTCGGACTAGCGGGAGCTCCTACAATGAGCAGTTCTTC

V gene: TRBV5-4
clone size: NA
D gene: TRBD1
J gene: TRBJ2-1
CDR3 protein: CASSLTGGNYNEQFF
CDR3 DNA: TGTGCCAGCAGCTTGACAGGGGGCAACTACAATGAGCAGTTCTTC

V gene: TRBV5-5
clone size: NA
D gene: TRBD1
J gene: TRBJ2-1
CDR3 protein: CASSLIGQGYEQFF
CDR3 DNA: TGTGCCAGCAGCTTGATAGGACAGGGTTATGAGCAGTTCTTC

V gene: TRBV18
clone size: NA
D gene: TRBD2
J gene: TRBJ2-7
CDR3 protein: CASSPGSGSGYEQYF
CDR3 DNA: TGTGCCAGCTCACCGGGAAGCGGGAGTGGATACGAGCAGTACTTC

V gene: TRBV19
clone size: once
D gene: TRBD1
J gene: TRBJ1-1
CDR3 protein: CASSSQGAYTEAFF
CDR3 DNA: TGTGCCAGTAGTTCACAGGGGGCTTATACTGAAGCTTTCTTT

V gene: TRBV28
clone size: NA
D gene: NA
J gene: TRBJ2-7
CDR3 protein: CASSLNYDAGSYEQYF
CDR3 DNA: TGTGCCAGCAGTTTGAATTACGACGCGGGGTCTTACGAGCAGTACTTC

V gene: TRBV7-9
clone size: once
D gene: TRBD2
J gene: TRBJ2-3
CDR3 protein: CASSLPPGLERF
CDR3 DNA: TGTGCCAGCAGCTTACCACCGGGACTAGAACGTTTT

V gene: TRBV19
clone size: few
D gene: TRBD2
J gene: TRBJ2-1
CDR3 protein: CASSLAGAPYNEQFF
CDR3 DNA: TGTGCCAGTAGCTTAGCGGGAGCACCCTACAATGAGCAGTTCTTC

V gene: TRBV28
clone size: NA
D gene: NA
J gene: TRBJ1-2
CDR3 protein: CASTAGNYGYTF
CDR3 DNA: TGTGCCAGTACAGCAGGGAACTATGGCTACACCTTC

V gene: TRBV2
clone size: NA
D gene: TRBD2
J gene: TRBJ2-5
CDR3 protein: CASTLSGGGMETQYF
CDR3 DNA: TGTGCCAGCACCCTCAGCGGGGGCGGGATGGAGACCCAGTACTTC

V gene: TRBV2
clone size: few
D gene: TRBD2
J gene: TRBJ2-3
CDR3 protein: CASTSGEPPDTQYF
CDR3 DNA: TGTGCCAGCACTAGCGGGGAGCCCCCAGATACGCAGTATTTT

V gene: TRBV2
clone size: once
D gene: TRBD1
J gene: TRBJ2-1
CDR3 protein: CASRLPGTGAQDEQFF
CDR3 DNA: TGTGCCAGCCGACTCCCCGGGACAGGGGCGCAGGATGAGCAGTTCTTC

V gene: TRBV4-1
clone size: NA
D gene: TRBD2
J gene: TRBJ2-5
CDR3 protein: CASSPSGTIMETQYF
CDR3 DNA: TGCGCCAGCAGCCCCTCCGGGACTATAATGGAGACCCAGTACTTC

V gene: TRBV2
clone size: once
D gene: NA
J gene: TRBJ1-2
CDR3 protein: CASRTTENYGYTF
CDR3 DNA: TGTGCCAGCAGGACGACAGAGAACTATGGCTACACCTTC